The entry below gives a single TCR beta chain sequence along with its context. Its antigen is not identified. This sample was taken from a study of OX40 agonist ivuxolimab in advanced cancers. Study at large: Intravenous ivuxolimab was administered to patients every 2 weeks at 0.01 to 10 mg/kg.

The CDR3 is made up of 14 amino acids. Germline V gene sequence: CDR1 KGHSH, CDR2 LQKENI. V gave up 3 bases and J gave up 1 base, with 9 bases separating them. Sequencing used immunoSEQ multiplex PCR; TCRdb keeps in-frame clones, though not all of them. Altogether roughly 34,000 clones are present, more than 70% being singletons, with the ten largest covering around 39%. Whole-study results and caveats: The antigens recognized by the expanded peripheral T cells, that is their antigen specificity, were not determined. Expanded clones tended on average to be more numerous among CD8+ T cells than CD4+.

J is TRBJ1-1 and V is TRBV18; the D is unclear. Sequencing was performed on CD4+ or CD8+ T cells sorted from blood, taken in a trial of the OX40 agonist ivuxolimab. The clonotype comes from an adult with an advanced solid tumor such as melanoma, head and neck, liver or kidney cancer. The CDR3, as DNA: TGTGCCAGCTCACCCACTGACTCGAACACTGAAGCTTTCTTT. Translated: CASSPTDSNTEAFF.